This is a list of T cell receptor beta chains from one sample in a study of technical replicates of blood from a handful of donors. TCRdb's table, derived via immunoSEQ multiplex PCR, lists solely in-frame clones and lacks some. The table includes tens of thousands of clones, around 90% detected once. The sequencing sample was made of T cells isolated from PBMCs. All receptors derive from a human donor in good health. CDR3s include the opening cysteine and the closing phenylalanine or tryptophan. The D gene is left open where the match is weak. Only some rows state a clone size, as once, few, many or a class for expanded clones.

V	D	J	size	DNA	CDR3
TRBV5-1	TRBD2	TRBJ2-5	NA	TGCGCCAGCAGCGCGGTAGGTTCGGGAGGCATTCAGACCCAGTACTTC	CASSAVGSGGIQTQYF
TRBV19	TRBD1	TRBJ1-2	NA	TGTGCCAGTAGTATAGATCGAGAACAGGGGGTCTATGGCTACACCTTC	CASSIDREQGVYGYTF
TRBV12-1	NA	TRBJ2-1	NA	TGTGCCAGCCATCCGGGACTAGGGTATAATGAGCAGTTCTTC	CASHPGLGYNEQFF
TRBV10-2	TRBD1	TRBJ2-3	NA	TGCGCCAGCAGTGATAATCCCCGGACAGGTTACTGGGCAGATACGCAGTATTTT	CASSDNPRTGYWADTQYF
TRBV5-1	TRBD2	TRBJ2-3	once	TGCGCCAGCAGCTTGCGTCTAGCGGGAGGGTTTCCAGATACGCAGTATTTT	CASSLRLAGGFPDTQYF
TRBV7-6	NA	TRBJ1-5	once	TGTGCCAGCAGTTTAAACCAGGGATACAATCAACCCCAGCATTTT	CASSLNQGYNQPQHF
TRBV11-2	NA	TRBJ2-2	NA	TGTGCCAGCAGCTCCGTAGTCACCGGGGAGCTGTTTTTT	CASSSVVTGELFF
TRBV27	TRBD1	TRBJ2-7	NA	TGTGCCAGCAGTTTAGCTAGGACAGGGATGAGCGAGCAGTACTTC	CASSLARTGMSEQYF
TRBV5-4	NA	TRBJ2-5	NA	TGTGCCAGCAGCTTGCCCGTGCAGGGGTTACAAGAGACCCAGTACTTC	CASSLPVQGLQETQYF
TRBV19	TRBD2	TRBJ2-7	NA	TGTGCCACGCGGACCGGGACTAGCGGTTCCTACGAGCAGTACTTC	CATRTGTSGSYEQYF
TRBV27	TRBD1	TRBJ1-2	NA	TGTGCCAGCCGCGACAGGGCAGGCTATGGCTACACCTTC	CASRDRAGYGYTF
TRBV7-3	TRBD1	TRBJ2-7	NA	TGTGCCAGCAGCTTAACCGGGACAGGGGTCTACGAGCAGTACTTC	CASSLTGTGVYEQYF
TRBV19	TRBD2	TRBJ2-1	NA	TGTGCCAGTACTATAGCGGGAGTACGGGATGAGCAGTTCTTC	CASTIAGVRDEQFF
TRBV11-1	NA	TRBJ2-1	once	TGTGCCAGCAGCTTAGGGGAGTACAATGAGCAGTTCTTC	CASSLGEYNEQFF
TRBV5-5	NA	TRBJ1-1	few	TGTGCCAGCAGCATGACAGGCATGAACACTGAAGCTTTCTTT	CASSMTGMNTEAFF
TRBV9	NA	TRBJ2-7	NA	TGTGCCAGCAGCGTAGGGAGGGTCTCCTACGAGCAGTACTTC	CASSVGRVSYEQYF
TRBV5-1	TRBD1	TRBJ1-2	once	TGCGCCAGCAGCTTATTTGGACAGGGAAATAGTATCTATGGCTACACCTTC	CASSLFGQGNSIYGYTF
TRBV13	TRBD1	TRBJ2-7	NA	TGTGCCAGCAGCTTAGGAGGACAGGGCGAGCAGTACTTC	CASSLGGQGEQYF
TRBV7-2	TRBD1	TRBJ1-2	NA	TGTGCCAGCAGCTCATCGGGGACAGCCTATGGCTACACCTTC	CASSSSGTAYGYTF
TRBV2	TRBD1	TRBJ2-7	NA	TGTGCCAGCAGTGTCCGTTGGACAGGTTCTTACGAGCAGTACTTC	CASSVRWTGSYEQYF
TRBV2	TRBD2	TRBJ2-7	NA	TGTGCCAGCGGACTAGCGGGAGGTTACGAGCAGTACTTC	CASGLAGGYEQYF
TRBV6-6	NA	TRBJ2-5	NA	TGTGCCAGCAGTTACTCGACCGGGACATGGGTAGAGACCCAGTACTTC	CASSYSTGTWVETQYF
TRBV6-5	NA	TRBJ1-1	NA	TGTGCCAGCAGTTACGCCGGGGGGCCCACTGAAGCTTTCTTT	CASSYAGGPTEAFF
TRBV10-3	TRBD2	TRBJ2-1	NA	TGTGCCATCTCCCTACTAGCGGGATACTACAATGAGCAGTTCTTC	CAISLLAGYYNEQFF
TRBV30	NA	TRBJ2-7	NA	TGTGCCTGGAGTGGGTGGGAGAAAATGTACGAGCAGTACTTC	CAWSGWEKMYEQYF
TRBV28	NA	TRBJ1-2	NA	TGTGCCAGCATAGGAGGCAGCCGAAACTATGGCTACACCTTC	CASIGGSRNYGYTF
TRBV19	NA	TRBJ1-4	NA	TGTGCCAGTAGTCCTCGTTTCGCGGGGGCTGGTGAAAAACTGTTTTTT	CASSPRFAGAGEKLFF
TRBV10-3	NA	TRBJ1-1	NA	TGTGCCATCAGTGAGGGCCTGAACACTGAAGCTTTCTTT	CAISEGLNTEAFF
TRBV19	NA	TRBJ1-1	NA	TGTGCCAGTAACTATAGGGGCACTGAAGCTTTCTTT	CASNYRGTEAFF
TRBV7-5	NA	TRBJ1-2	NA	TGTGCCAGAAGCTCCTCGTTCTTCGATGGCTACACCTTC	CARSSSFFDGYTF
TRBV30	TRBD1	TRBJ1-1	NA	TGTGCCTGGAGCTACTCGACAGGGGCGAACACTGAAGCTTTCTTT	CAWSYSTGANTEAFF
TRBV5-1	NA	TRBJ1-1	NA	TGCGCCAGCAGCTTGCTGGGGGGAAACACTGAAGCTTTCTTT	CASSLLGGNTEAFF
TRBV29-1	TRBD2	TRBJ2-7	NA	TGCAGCGTGACACTAGCGGACTCCTACGAGCAGTACTTC	CSVTLADSYEQYF
TRBV5-1	NA	TRBJ2-1	NA	TGCGCCAGCAGTTCCCCATCTCGGGAGCTCAATGAGCAGTTCTTC	CASSSPSRELNEQFF
TRBV5-1	TRBD1	TRBJ1-1	NA	TGCGCCAGCAGCTCCGGGACAGGGTTCATGAACACTGAAGCTTTCTTT	CASSSGTGFMNTEAFF
TRBV27	NA	TRBJ2-2	NA	TGTGCCAGCAGTTTCTCCCTCACCGGGGAGCTGTTTTTT	CASSFSLTGELFF
TRBV28	NA	TRBJ2-2	NA	TGTAGAGCAGGGAACACCGGGGAGCTGTTTTTT	CRAGNTGELFF
TRBV27	TRBD2	TRBJ2-7	NA	TGTGCCAGCAGGCTGACTAGCGGGGCCTACGAGCAGTACTTC	CASRLTSGAYEQYF
TRBV7-9	NA	TRBJ1-1	NA	TGTGCCAGCAGCTTAGAACAGGGGAACACTGAAGCTTTCTTT	CASSLEQGNTEAFF
TRBV30	TRBD2	TRBJ2-5	NA	TGTGCCTGGAGTGTTCTAGCGGGAGAAATTGAGACCCAGTACTTC	CAWSVLAGEIETQYF
TRBV4-3	NA	TRBJ2-5	NA	TGCGCCAGCAGTACAGGGTTACAAGAGACCCAGTACTTC	CASSTGLQETQYF
TRBV6-1	TRBD2	TRBJ2-3	NA	TGTGCCAGCAGTGAGGAGCGGGAGGTCCCAGATACGCAGTATTTT	CASSEEREVPDTQYF
TRBV9	NA	TRBJ1-5	few	TGTGCCAGCAGCGTAGGAGGCACCAATCAGCCCCAGCATTTT	CASSVGGTNQPQHF
TRBV28	TRBD1	TRBJ1-4	NA	TGTGCCGGGGGACAGGGGATAACTAATGAAAAACTGTTTTTT	CAGGQGITNEKLFF
TRBV6-5	TRBD2	TRBJ2-1	NA	TGTGCCAGCAGCCAAATCACGGGACTAGTGCGTGAGCAGTTCTTC	CASSQITGLVREQFF
TRBV9	NA	TRBJ1-1	NA	TGTGCCAGCAGCGTAGATATGGTTGGGGCGGGATTGGTCACTGAAGCTTTCTTT	CASSVDMVGAGLVTEAFF
TRBV6-5	TRBD2	TRBJ2-7	NA	TGTGCCAGCAGCGGGGGGGGATTCTACGAGCAGTACTTC	CASSGGGFYEQYF
TRBV15	NA	TRBJ1-4	NA	TGTGCCACCAGCCGCGAAACTACATCCGCAACTAATGAAAAACTGTTTTTT	CATSRETTSATNEKLFF